Presented here are 20 T cell receptor beta chains from one specimen sequenced in a study of blood T cell repertoires in COVID-19. The assay was immunoSEQ multiplex PCR, and TCRdb's table has in-frame clones only and misses some. Of some 300,000 clones detected, roughly 90% appear once; the ten largest clones hold roughly 2.9%. Sequencing input: PBMCs or T cells enriched from blood (not recorded which). The source is a woman in her forties or fifties who had been exposed to COVID-19.

In this sample, this clone turned up a few times. The chain links TRBV28 to TRBJ1-3, with 8 bases lining up with TRBD1. V lost 4 bases and J lost 4; bases outside the gene matches: 6. Germline assignment: CDR1 MDHEN and CDR2 SYDVKM. This CDR3 region has 15 residues. The DNA for the CDR3 is TGTGCCAGCAGTTCTCAGGGGGCTCTGGGAAACACCATATATTTT. Translation: CASSSQGALGNTIYF.

The genes are TRBV20-1 and TRBJ2-7, with no clear D. Trimming removed 6 bases at V and 6 bases at J, with 12 bases between. CDR3 length equals 11 residues. Germline values: CDR1 DFQATT, CDR2 SNEGSKA (reference sequence). CDR3 region: CSAGQAAEQYF. Written as DNA, the CDR3 is TGCAGTGCCGGCCAGGCCGCCGAGCAGTACTTC.

The genes are TRBV5-1 and TRBJ1-3; tentative D call: TRBD1 (5 bases). CDR1 SGHRS and CDR2 YFSETQ come from the germline V gene. Between the trimmed V and J ends, which lost 1 base and 0 bases, there was a span of 20 bases. This CDR3 spans 19 amino acids. CDR3 bases: TGCGCCAGCAGCTTGTTGCCTGGGGCCCCAGCCCTCTCTGGAAACACCATATATTTT. This gives the protein CASSLLPGAPALSGNTIYF.

V and J are TRBV29-1 and TRBJ1-2, with D possibly TRBD1 on 5 matching bases. The CDR3 sequence is 15 residues long. V lost 5 bases and J 7 bases, leaving 23 bases between the germline ends. From germline, CDR1 is SQVTM and CDR2 ANQGSEA. The CDR3 bases are TGCAGCGTTTCTAGGGCAGGACAACGAACGGGTGGCTACACCTTC. Its translation is CSVSRAGQRTGGYTF.

The table lists this clone with a count of one. The CDR3 loop reads CASSPTTSSPYGYTF. The CDR3 nucleotides are TGTGCCAGCAGCCCCACGACTTCCAGCCCCTATGGCTACACCTTC. The chain combines TRBV9 with TRBJ1-2, with D unclear. The CDR3 length is 15 residues. The V gene's germline CDR1 is SGDLS and CDR2 YYNGEE. The V and J ends lost 4 bases and 4 bases respectively, with 17 bases between them.

This clone was seen a single time. The CDR3 DNA reads as TGCGCCAGCAGTTCAGCGACAGGGGGCACAGATACGCAGTATTTT. It encodes CASSSATGGTDTQYF. V and J are TRBV5-1 and TRBJ2-3; TRBD1 aligns across 8 bases. Germline-derived CDR1 and CDR2 are SGHRS and YFSETQ. Unmatched junction bases numbered 6, after V lost 5 bases and J lost 1 base. The CDR3 runs 15 residues.

This chain joins TRBV2 and TRBJ1-1, with 8 bases identical to TRBD1. The germline V gene encodes CDR1 SNHLY and CDR2 FYNNEI. The CDR3 covers 14 residues. V dropped 5 bases and J dropped 5; count of bases not matched to a gene: 7. The CDR3 DNA is TGTGCCAGCAGTTTACAGGGGGATAGGACTGAAGCTTTCTTT. This encodes CASSLQGDRTEAFF.

The chain has TRBV9 and TRBJ2-1; 7 nucleotides align to TRBD2. The CDR3 sequence is 15 residues long. The germline gives CDR1 SGDLS, CDR2 YYNGEE. Trimming removed 3 bases from V and 7 bases from J; junction bases left unmatched: 10. CDR3 sequence reads: CASSGGGRFDNEQFF. Written as DNA, the CDR3 is TGTGCCAGCAGCGGCGGGGGTAGGTTTGATAATGAGCAGTTCTTC. Supplemented by reference TRBV9 and TRBJ2-1, the full variable domain reads DSGVTQTPKHLITATGQRVTLRCSPRSGDLSVYWYQQSLDQGLQFLIQYYNGEERAKGNILERFSAQQFPDLHSELNLSSLELGDSALYFCASSGGGRFDNEQFFGPGTRLTVL.

This sequence joins TRBV6-5 and TRBJ2-1; D ambiguous. Looked up from germline, CDR1 is MNHEY and CDR2 is SVGAGI. Trimming stripped 8 bases from V and 1 base from J, with 9 bases between. The CDR3 runs 13 residues. CDR3 nucleotides: TGTGCCAGCCGGTCCCCATCCTACAATGAGCAGTTCTTC. Protein product: CASRSPSYNEQFF.

V usage is TRBV13 and J usage is TRBJ2-2, with 9 positions matching TRBD1. The CDR3 totals 15 residues. V lost 1 base, J lost 6 bases, and 3 bases stayed unmatched. CDR1 and CDR2 (germline): PRHDT, FYEKMQ (reference sequence). The CDR3 DNA follows: TGTGCCAGCAGCTTAGAGGGACAGGGTCCCGGGGAGCTGTTTTTT. As protein: CASSLEGQGPGELFF.

The J gene is TRBJ2-7, the V gene TRBV4-1, with 8 bases identical to TRBD1. Germline CDR1 MGHRA, CDR2 YSYEKL. The CDR3 is 15 residues long. V dropped 4 bases and J dropped 3; count of bases not matched to a gene: 8. CDR3 bases: TGCGCCAGCAGCCTCGCGGACAGGGAGCTCTACGAGCAGTACTTC. Translation gives CASSLADRELYEQYF.

The CDR3 region is CASRAGGNTGELFF. The CDR3 DNA reads TGTGCCAGCCGGGCGGGAGGAAACACCGGGGAGCTGTTTTTT. V gene TRBV6-4 combines with J gene TRBJ2-2, with TRBD2 matching 8 bases. The CDR3 sequence is 14 residues long. The germline V gene encodes CDR1 MRHNA and CDR2 SNTAGT. After removal of 8 bases from V and 2 bases from J, the junction contained 4 bases not matched to a gene.

This chain joins TRBV10-3 and TRBJ1-1; D may be TRBD1 (6 bases). CDR1 and CDR2 from the germline V gene are ENHRY and SYGVKD. The CDR3 length is 14 residues. The germline V and J ends were trimmed by 3 bases and 5 bases, with 13 bases remaining between them. The CDR3 region is CAISDSRGETEAFF. CDR3 nucleotides: TGTGCCATCAGTGACAGCAGGGGTGAGACTGAAGCTTTCTTT.

The rearrangement links TRBV6-2 or TRBV6-3 to TRBJ2-2, with 9 nucleotides matching TRBD1. Germline trimming cut 4 bases from V and 1 base from J; bases unmatched to any gene: 4. The CDR3 is made up of 16 amino acids. Germline V gene sequence: CDR1 MNHEY, CDR2 SVGEGT. The CDR3 sequence: CASSSWDRVNTGELFF. The CDR3 DNA reads TGTGCCAGCAGTTCTTGGGACAGGGTGAACACCGGGGAGCTGTTTTTT.

The rearrangement uses TRBV28 and TRBJ1-1, with 7 bases that match TRBD1. Germline-derived CDR1 and CDR2 are MDHEN and SYDVKM. This CDR3 comprises 15 residues. J was trimmed by 0 bases and V by 6 bases; bases with no gene match: 7. In DNA form, the CDR3 reads TGTGCCAGCAGGAGGCGGGGACAGATGAACACTGAAGCTTTCTTT. It yields the protein CASRRRGQMNTEAFF. Variable domain in full (rest from reference TRBV28 and TRBJ1-1): DVKVTQSSRYLVKRTGEKVFLECVQDMDHENMFWYRQDPGLGLRLIYFSYDVKMKEKGDIPEGYSVSREKKERFSLILESASTNQTSMYLCASRRRGQMNTEAFFGQGTRLTVV.

This chain uses TRBV7-8 with TRBJ1-5; maybe TRBD1 (6 bases). The germline V gene has CDR1 SGHVS and CDR2 FQNEAQ. The CDR3 is made up of 14 amino acids. The ends were cut back, 5 bases at V and 4 bases at J, with 12 bases in the middle. The CDR3 here is CASSQGGENQPQHF. The CDR3 nucleotides read TGTGCCAGCAGCCAAGGGGGGGAGAATCAGCCCCAGCATTTT.

The chain couples TRBV19 to TRBJ1-6; 8 bases align to TRBD1. Germline V gives CDR1 LNHDA, CDR2 SQIVND (reference sequence). CDR3 size: 15 residues. Unmatched junction bases numbered 9, after V lost 5 bases and J lost 9 bases. Here the CDR3 DNA reads TGTGCCAGTAGTGCGGCAGGGGGCGTCGGTTCACCCCTCCACTTT. Residues: CASSAAGGVGSPLHF.

The chain joins TRBV30 to TRBJ1-2; D is possibly TRBD1 (5 bases). The germline V gene encodes CDR1 GTSNPN and CDR2 SVGIG (reference sequence). This CDR3 spans 13 amino acids. Trimming stripped 0 bases from V and 6 bases from J, with 11 bases between. The CDR3 nucleotides are TGTGCCTGGAGTGTCGCAGGGTCCCATGGCTACACCTTC. It translates to CAWSVAGSHGYTF.

The chain links TRBV5-1 to TRBJ1-3; D gene uncertain. CDR3 length: 15 amino acids. The V gene lost 0 bases and the J gene lost 0 bases, with 7 bases spanning the gap. Germline V gene sequence: CDR1 SGHRS, CDR2 YFSETQ. This CDR3 reads CASSLEASSGNTIYF. The CDR3 nucleotides are TGCGCCAGCAGCTTGGAAGCGTCCTCTGGAAACACCATATATTTT.

V gene TRBV5-1 combines with J gene TRBJ2-3; D is ambiguous. Germline loops: CDR1 SGHRS, CDR2 YFSETQ. The V end was cut by 4 bases, the J end by 3 bases, with 9 bases between. The CDR3 covers 13 residues. The CDR3 DNA sequence: TGCGCCAGCAGCACTACCGAGACAGATACGCAGTATTTT. Translated: CASSTTETDTQYF.